These T cell receptor beta chains were read from a single sample in a study of blood T cell repertoires in COVID-19. TCRdb keeps only in-frame clones here, not all; method: immunoSEQ multiplex PCR. The repertoire holds 12,000 or so clones, with about two thirds as singletons. Sequenced material: peripheral blood. These receptors all come from a man aged 60 to 75 with COVID-19, enrolled during active disease. Each CDR3 is given with its conserved first and last residue. The D gene is left open where the match is weak. Expanded clones are given a class, and other clones once, few, many or no size at all.

TRBV18	16	-	TRBJ2-1	few	CASSPPSRTDYNEQFF	TGTGCCAGCTCACCACCCTCAAGGACTGACTACAATGAGCAGTTCTTC
TRBV24-1	17	TRBD2	TRBJ2-1	large	CATSVGTSGTGYNEQFF	TGTGCCACCAGTGTTGGGACTAGCGGGACAGGATACAATGAGCAGTTCTTC
TRBV7-2	13	-	TRBJ1-4	-	CASSLGPATVLFF	TGTGCCAGCAGCTTAGGCCCCGCGACAGTCCTGTTTTTT
TRBV19	16	TRBD2	TRBJ2-3	medium-sized	CASSISPSGGADTQYF	TGTGCCAGTAGTATAAGTCCTAGCGGAGGTGCGGATACGCAGTATTTT
TRBV11-2	15	-	TRBJ2-2	few	CASALGGRVTGELFF	TGTGCCAGCGCCCTAGGTGGCAGGGTGACCGGGGAGCTGTTTTTT
TRBV7-9	16	-	TRBJ2-2	-	CASSLGFRANTGELFF	TGTGCCAGCAGCTTGGGCTTCAGAGCGAACACCGGGGAGCTGTTTTTT
TRBV5-6	13	-	TRBJ1-2	large	CASSLDSPYGYTF	TGTGCCAGCAGCCTTGACAGTCCCTATGGCTACACCTTC
TRBV27	14	-	TRBJ1-5	-	CASRQGYSNQPQHF	TGTGCCAGCAGGCAGGGGTATAGCAATCAGCCCCAGCATTTT
TRBV16	15	-	TRBJ1-2	-	CASSQSWAYNYGYTF	TGTGCCAGCAGCCAATCTTGGGCCTATAACTATGGCTACACCTTC
TRBV20-1	13	TRBD2	TRBJ2-2	few	CSASSGGTGELFF	TGCAGTGCTAGTAGCGGGGGGACCGGGGAGCTGTTTTTT
TRBV19	13	-	TRBJ2-5	few	CASSSTGPETQYF	TGTGCCAGTAGTTCGACAGGTCCAGAGACCCAGTACTTC
TRBV7-2	16	-	TRBJ1-5	-	CASSSTVGRGNQPQHF	TGTGCCAGCAGCTCGACGGTAGGGAGGGGGAATCAGCCCCAGCATTTT
TRBV6-5	16	-	TRBJ2-1	few	CASSYLSGRGGNEQFF	TGTGCCAGCAGTTACCTTTCGGGAAGGGGGGGCAATGAGCAGTTCTTC
TRBV4-3	15	-	TRBJ2-2	-	CASSQTQGWAGELFF	TGCGCCAGCAGCCAAACGCAGGGGTGGGCCGGGGAGCTGTTTTTT
TRBV5-6	14	-	TRBJ1-4	once	CASSFFTGDEKLFF	TGTGCCAGCAGCTTTTTTACAGGCGATGAAAAACTGTTTTTT
TRBV18	15	-	TRBJ2-2	few	CASSPSDMNTGELFF	TGTGCCAGCTCACCAAGCGATATGAACACCGGGGAGCTGTTTTTT
TRBV4-1	13	-	TRBJ2-3	-	CASSRPSPDTQYF	TGCGCCAGCAGCCGCCCAAGCCCTGATACGCAGTATTTT
TRBV28	15	-	TRBJ2-5	-	CASSFEGGLSETQYF	TGTGCCAGCAGTTTCGAGGGCGGGCTCAGCGAGACCCAGTACTTC
TRBV5-6	13	-	TRBJ1-2	-	CASSSQVPYGYTF	TGTGCCAGCAGCTCACAGGTTCCCTATGGCTACACCTTC
TRBV19	13	TRBD1	TRBJ2-3	-	CASRDSPTDTQYF	TGTGCCAGCCGGGACAGTCCCACAGATACGCAGTATTTT
TRBV4-1	15	TRBD2	TRBJ2-1	few	CASSQDPTSGWGQFF	TGCGCCAGCAGCCAAGACCCCACTAGCGGCTGGGGGCAGTTCTTC
TRBV24-1	19	TRBD2	TRBJ2-2	once	CATSDMTSGSRLRTGELFF	TGTGCCACCAGTGATATGACTAGCGGGAGTCGGCTTCGCACCGGGGAGCTGTTTTTT
TRBV18	15	TRBD1	TRBJ1-5	-	CASSPGGTENQPQHF	TGTGCCAGCTCACCAGGCGGGACAGAGAATCAGCCCCAGCATTTT
TRBV9	15	-	TRBJ1-5	-	CASSAGTNSNQPQHF	TGTGCCAGCAGTGCAGGGACAAATAGCAATCAGCCCCAGCATTTT
TRBV5-4	14	-	TRBJ1-5	few	CASSLWQSNQPQHF	TGTGCCAGCAGCTTATGGCAGAGCAATCAGCCCCAGCATTTT
TRBV4-1	17	TRBD2	TRBJ2-7	few	CASSQPVSGGNSYEQYF	TGCGCCAGCAGCCAACCCGTTAGCGGGGGGAACTCCTACGAGCAGTACTTC
TRBV10-2	13	-	TRBJ1-2	-	CASSESRNYGYTF	TGCGCCAGCAGTGAATCCAGGAACTATGGCTACACCTTC
TRBV30	15	-	TRBJ2-3	-	CAWSVRAKGTDTQYF	TGTGCCTGGAGTGTCCGAGCGAAAGGCACAGATACGCAGTATTTT
TRBV27	14	TRBD2	TRBJ2-1	-	CASSPGLAGNEQFF	TGTGCCAGCAGTCCGGGACTAGCGGGCAATGAGCAGTTCTTC
TRBV10-3	18	TRBD1	TRBJ1-1	-	CAISELVRDSPLNTEAFF	TGTGCCATCAGTGAGTTAGTCCGGGACAGCCCATTGAACACTGAAGCTTTCTTT
TRBV28	14	TRBD1	TRBJ1-5	-	CASNRDSLYQPQHF	TGTGCCAGCAACCGGGACAGTTTATATCAGCCCCAGCATTTT
TRBV9	20	TRBD2	TRBJ2-2	-	CASSVANQVVAGGNTGELFF	TGTGCCAGCAGCGTAGCCAACCAGGTTGTAGCGGGGGGGAACACCGGGGAGCTGTTTTTT
TRBV2	12	-	TRBJ1-4	-	CASSPQNEKLFF	TGTGCCAGCAGCCCCCAGAATGAAAAACTGTTTTTT
TRBV4-1	17	TRBD1	TRBJ1-2	-	CASSQPGQGAGKDGYTF	TGCGCCAGCAGCCAGCCGGGACAGGGGGCTGGAAAGGATGGCTACACCTTC
TRBV7-8	14	-	TRBJ1-4	-	CASSGRILNEKLFF	TGTGCCAGCAGCGGCAGGATCCTTAATGAAAAACTGTTTTTT
TRBV9	16	TRBD2	TRBJ2-3	medium-sized	CASSVGTSGFTDTQYF	TGTGCCAGCAGCGTAGGGACTAGCGGATTCACAGATACGCAGTATTTT
TRBV7-9	17	-	TRBJ2-5	-	CASSLGQGGYHQETQYF	TGTGCCAGCAGCTTAGGACAGGGAGGCTACCACCAAGAGACCCAGTACTTC
TRBV6-1	17	-	TRBJ1-4	medium-sized	CASSALPDISENEKLFF	TGTGCCAGCAGTGCTTTACCGGACATATCGGAGAATGAAAAACTGTTTTTT
TRBV12-3/TRBV12-4	13	-	TRBJ2-2	-	CASSFRNTGELFF	TGTGCCAGCAGTTTTAGAAACACCGGGGAGCTGTTTTTT
TRBV19	18	TRBD1	TRBJ1-1	-	CASSTTGTGGARNTEAFF	TGTGCCAGTAGTACAACCGGGACAGGGGGGGCGAGGAACACTGAAGCTTTCTTT
TRBV5-1	14	-	TRBJ2-5	-	CASSLTGFQETQYF	TGCGCCAGCAGCTTAACAGGGTTCCAAGAGACCCAGTACTTC
TRBV7-9	14	-	TRBJ1-2	-	CASSLAQTHYGYTF	TGTGCCAGCAGCTTAGCGCAGACGCACTACGGCTACACCTTC
TRBV18	14	TRBD1	TRBJ1-1	-	CASSRQGAQTEAFF	TGTGCCAGCTCCCGACAGGGGGCGCAAACTGAAGCTTTCTTT
TRBV7-8	12	-	TRBJ2-1	-	CASSEQGYEQFF	TGTGCCAGCAGCGAACAGGGCTATGAGCAGTTCTTC
TRBV11-2	13	-	TRBJ1-1	-	CASSLQGGTEAFF	TGTGCCAGCAGCTTACAGGGTGGGACTGAAGCTTTCTTT
TRBV4-3	15	-	TRBJ2-1	once	CASSHEGDSYNEQFF	TGCGCCAGCAGCCACGAAGGGGACTCCTACAATGAGCAGTTCTTC